The 8 T cell receptor beta chains presented below share a single source sample, sequenced in a study of spatial heterogeneity in lung cancer (dated by TCRdb to between 2018 and 2020). Receptor amplification or capture employed 5' RACE. TCRdb shows the sequencer as NextSeq 500. TCRdb cleaned the public reads at Q25 with fastp, built clones with MiXCR and kept in-frame beta chains. Every CDR3 protein is listed once, alongside the most common genes and DNA of its rows. A total of roughly 120,000 distinct CDR3 sequences appear in this sample, 10% to 15% of them only once. The top ten hold roughly 15% of the sample. Explained via the paper, the time point label denotes: blood at routine non-recurrence follow-up after resection. Without any cell sorting, TCR sequencing was performed on whole RNA extracted either from tumor and nontumor lung tissue or from cryopreserved PBMC samples. Sequencing used PBMCs, obtained at follow-up. All receptors come from a male donor with early-stage non-small cell lung cancer.

The chain links TRBV7-6 to TRBJ2-1, with D possibly matching TRBD2 (5 bases). This CDR3 contains 17 residues. Trimming removed 1 base from V and 1 base from J, with 14 bases in between. Germline-derived CDR1 and CDR2 are SGHVS and FNYEAQ. CDR3 sequence (DNA): TGTGCCAGCAGCTTAGTAGTGCCCGGAGGTTCCTACAATGAGCAGTTCTTC. Translation gives CASSLVVPGGSYNEQFF.

The V gene is TRBV5-1, the J gene TRBJ2-5, with TRBD2 identical over 9 bases. Germline V gives CDR1 SGHRS, CDR2 YFSETQ. V was clipped by 3 bases and J by 5 bases; unmatched bases: 8. The CDR3 has 15 amino acids. DNA for the CDR3: TGCGCCAGCAGCTCGCTGGGGCGGGGGGGCGAGACCCAGTACTTC. Encoded protein: CASSSLGRGGETQYF.

In its sample, this clonotype was seen a few times. The chain carries TRBV12-3 or TRBV12-4 and TRBJ2-3; D unclear. The CDR3 is 13 residues long. The V end lost 6 bases, the J end lost 0 bases, and 7 bases lay between the germline ends. The CDR3 nucleotides read TGTGCCAGCAGATCGGACAGCACAGATACGCAGTATTTT. It yields the protein CASRSDSTDTQYF.

This clonotype has ten or more counts. The chain uses TRBV12-3 or TRBV12-4 and TRBJ1-1; D remains unclear. This CDR3 is built from 12 residues. V shed 3 bases and J shed 2 bases, with 4 bases lying between them. The CDR3 DNA follows: TGTGCCAGCAGTTTTACTAACACTGAAGCTTTCTTT. This sequence encodes CASSFTNTEAFF.

The rearrangement joins TRBV12-3 or TRBV12-4 to TRBJ2-7; no clear D. The CDR3 has 12 residues. The V end lost 3 bases, the J end lost 6 bases, and 9 bases lay between the germline ends. The CDR3 nucleotides read TGTGCCAGCAGTTTCGGACCTTTCGAGCAGTACTTC. As protein: CASSFGPFEQYF.

This clonotype was recorded a few times. The chain links TRBV28 to TRBJ1-6; tentative D call: TRBD1 (5 bases). The ends were cut back, 4 bases at V and 4 bases at J, with 14 bases in the middle. The CDR3 spans 16 residues. The germline gives CDR1 MDHEN, CDR2 SYDVKM. CDR3 amino acids: CASSSQTVLYNSPLHF. The CDR3 DNA reads as TGTGCCAGCAGTTCCCAGACAGTCCTTTATAATTCACCCCTCCACTTT.

This chain links TRBV4-3 with TRBJ2-3, with TRBD2 matching over 9 bases. V was pared by 0 bases and J by 0 bases, with 7 bases of the junction left unmatched. This CDR3 contains 18 residues. CDR1 is LGHNA and CDR2 is YSLEER in the germline V gene. CDR3 in DNA: TGCGCCAGCAGCCAAGATCCCACTAGCGGGTGGAGCACAGATACGCAGTATTTT. Its protein is CASSQDPTSGWSTDTQYF.

This clonotype came up a few times. The gene calls are TRBV28 and TRBJ1-6; no clear D gene. The germline V and J ends were trimmed by 6 bases and 7 bases, with 16 bases remaining between them. The CDR3 extends over 15 amino acids. CDR1 is MDHEN and CDR2 is SYDVKM in the germline V gene. CDR3 coding DNA: TGTGCCAGCAGATTGGATGGACTCAGGAATTCACCCCTCCACTTT. The encoded protein is CASRLDGLRNSPLHF.